Described below is a single T cell receptor (beta chain) sequence and its context. Its target is not known. Ophthalmopathy patients had moderate-to-severe active disease, CAS ≥3, NOSPECS ≥4, and disease duration under 3 months. Looked up from germline, CDR1 is SGDLS and CDR2 is YYNGEE. The CDR3 has 15 residues. Trimming took 5 bases from V and 2 from J; bases not matched to a gene: 8. This record comes from a study of T cells in Graves' hyperthyroidism and ophthalmopathy. About the study: Prior to any treatment, at the point of initial diagnosis, peripheral blood was collected.

Authors of the study amplified TCR beta CDR3 regions from RNA transcripts. HTBI primers were used for first-round RT-PCR of the TCR CDR3. TCRdb reprocessed the multiplex PCR reads with MiXCR, giving one entry per CDR3 protein. The repertoire holds over 250,000 distinct CDR3 sequences, roughly 22% seen once, with roughly 60% in the top ten. The study's findings and limits: Blood also contained most expanded thyroid clonotypes above 0.001.

The sequenced sample consisted of blood. The sequence derives from a man aged 25-40 years with Graves' ophthalmopathy. The chain carries TRBV9 and TRBJ2-7; 9 bases line up with TRBD2. The CDR3 nucleotides are TGTGCCAGCAGTGAAAGCGGGAGGCCGACCTACGAGCAGTACTTC. Translated: CASSESGRPTYEQYF.